This T cell receptor beta chain was sequenced in a study of cytomegalovirus exposure and HLA in healthy donors. Background on the study: In a later analysis, it was reported that the approximately 120 validation repertoires had been produced on the same platform as the 666 repertoires belonging to the first cohort. Whole-study results and caveats: A few CMV-associated chains were confirmed in vitro to be specific for CMV antigens. Reported performance of the classifier showed diagnosis of cytomegalovirus status with high specificity and sensitivity. Fewer than 200 TCR beta chains were listed as cytomegalovirus-associated.

Regarding this clone: As yet, its antigen is unknown.

Measured with immunoSEQ multiplex PCR; TCRdb has only the in-frame clones, and not every one. The sample holds roughly 180,000 clones, about 89% seen once. CDR3 length: 16 residues. Germline V lookup: CDR1 SEHNR, CDR2 FQNEAQ (reference sequence). The ends lost 1 base at V and 1 base at J; junction bases unmatched: 5. The chain carries TRBV7-9 and TRBJ2-7; 9 bases are shared with TRBD1. The TCR comes from a man aged 30-40 years in good health and CMV-seropositive. Source material: PBMCs. The CDR3 bases are TGTGCCAGCAGCTTAGTATCCGGACAGGGGTCCTACGAGCAGTACTTC. Translation gives CASSLVSGQGSYEQYF.